Each of the 4 T cell receptor beta chains below was sequenced from the same sample in a study of blood T cell repertoires in COVID-19. Repertoires were generated with immunoSEQ multiplex PCR, while TCRdb's copy carries only in-frame clones and drops some. Here the sample spans roughly 210,000 clones, 88% being singletons. The sample taken for sequencing was peripheral blood. These receptors were collected from a man in his 70s with acute or convalescent COVID-19.

V usage is TRBV5-1 and J usage is TRBJ2-1; 10 bases match TRBD2. The junction had 5 bases not matched to a gene; V was cut back by 4 bases and J by 4 bases. The length of the CDR3 is 15 residues. The germline gives CDR1 SGHRS, CDR2 YFSETQ. The CDR3 DNA is TGCGCCAGCAGCCGAGCGGGAGGGGAATACAATGAGCAGTTCTTC. Encoded protein: CASSRAGGEYNEQFF.

This sequence joins TRBV25-1 and TRBJ2-1, with D unresolved. CDR1 MGHDK and CDR2 SYGVNS come from the germline V gene. V was clipped by 0 bases and J by 2 bases, with 5 bases between them. The CDR3 totals 14 residues. The CDR3, as DNA: TGTGCCAGCAGTGAATATGGCACCTACAATGAGCAGTTCTTC. It is translated as CASSEYGTYNEQFF.

This chain connects TRBV4-1 to TRBJ1-5; the match to TRBD1 covers 7 bases. The length of the CDR3 is 19 residues. Germline V lookup: CDR1 MGHRA, CDR2 YSYEKL. The J segment lost 2 bases and the V segment lost 0 bases, leaving 13 bases of the junction unmatched. The chain's CDR3 is CASSQDQGTVFRRNQPQHF. The CDR3 DNA is TGCGCCAGCAGCCAAGATCAGGGGACAGTCTTCCGGCGCAATCAGCCCCAGCATTTT.

The V call is TRBV5-1, the J call TRBJ1-2; 9 bases align to TRBD1. With V trimmed by 2 bases and J by 8 bases, 4 bases remained unmatched. CDR1 is SGHRS, CDR2 YFSETQ, per germline. The CDR3 has 13 amino acids. CDR3 sequence: CASSLQGAEGYTF. In DNA, the CDR3 is TGCGCCAGCAGCTTACAGGGGGCGGAGGGCTACACCTTC.